Below, one TCR beta chain is given with its context. Sequencing used immunoSEQ multiplex PCR; TCRdb keeps in-frame clones, though not all of them. The sample includes approximately 5,100 clones, roughly 69% of them seen just once. This sample is part of a study of immune evolution from preneoplasia to lung adenocarcinoma. Two lung cancer pathologists independently confirmed each histologic diagnosis. The CDR3 is 12 residues long. The V gene lost 4 bases and the J gene lost 3 bases, with 7 bases spanning the gap. Germline-derived CDR1 and CDR2 are SNHLY and FYNNEI. The chain recombines TRBV2 with TRBJ2-7, with D perhaps matching TRBD1 (5 bases). The specimen sequenced was FFPE adjacent normal lung tissue. The source of this sequence is an elderly person with lung adenocarcinoma. This chain's CDR3 is CASSGDSYEQYF. CDR3 in DNA: TGTGCCAGCAGTGGAGACAGCTACGAGCAGTACTTC.